This T cell receptor (beta chain) was identified in a study of T cell responses to AZD1222 COVID-19 vaccine. This clone was detected only a few times. Sequenced by immunoSEQ multiplex PCR; TCRdb stores in-frame clones only, minus some. Among tens of thousands of clones, around three quarters were seen once, and the ten largest hold about 3.9%. The sample here was peripheral blood, taken on day 0 of AZD1222 vaccination. This receptor was obtained from an adult in good health.

CDR3 region: CASSPSAHLGGNEQFF. CDR3 coding DNA: TGCGCCAGCAGCCCCTCGGCCCACCTAGGCGGCAATGAGCAGTTCTTC. This rearrangement joins TRBV5-1 to TRBJ2-1, with no clear D. This CDR3 contains 16 residues. Germline V lookup: CDR1 SGHRS, CDR2 YFSETQ. V was clipped by 4 bases and J by 6 bases, with 20 bases between them.